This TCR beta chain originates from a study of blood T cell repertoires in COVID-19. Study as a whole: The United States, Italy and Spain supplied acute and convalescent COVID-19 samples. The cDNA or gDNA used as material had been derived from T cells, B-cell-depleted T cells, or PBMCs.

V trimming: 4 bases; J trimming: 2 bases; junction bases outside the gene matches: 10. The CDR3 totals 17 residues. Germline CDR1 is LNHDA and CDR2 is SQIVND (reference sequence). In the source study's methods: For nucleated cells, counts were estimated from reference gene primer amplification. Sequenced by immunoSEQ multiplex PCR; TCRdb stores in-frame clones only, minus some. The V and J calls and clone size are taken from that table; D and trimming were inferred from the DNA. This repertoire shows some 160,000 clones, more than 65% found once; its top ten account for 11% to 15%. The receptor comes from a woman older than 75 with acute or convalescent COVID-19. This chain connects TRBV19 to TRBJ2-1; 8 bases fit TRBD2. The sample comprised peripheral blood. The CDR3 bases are TGTGCCAGTAGTAGATCCAGCGGGGGAACCCCCTACAATGAGCAGTTCTTC. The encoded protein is CASSRSSGGTPYNEQFF.